Shown below are 27 T cell receptor beta chains from a single sample sequenced in a study of blood T cell repertoires in COVID-19. TCRdb's table, derived via immunoSEQ multiplex PCR, lists solely in-frame clones and lacks some. The sample lists a few hundred thousand clones, about 90% occurring once. The sample comprised PBMCs or T cells enriched from blood (not recorded which). Receptors were obtained from a woman in her forties or fifties in a cohort exposed to, infected with or recovered from COVID-19 (not recorded which).

This chain uses TRBV4-3 with TRBJ1-2; 7 bases are shared with TRBD1. The CDR3 covers 17 residues. V lost 7 bases and J lost 3; bases outside the gene matches: 17. Per the germline V gene, CDR1 is LGHNA and CDR2 is YSLEER. CDR3 loop: CASNTRTGQDIYYGYTF. The CDR3 bases are TGCGCCAGCAACACAAGGACAGGACAGGACATCTACTATGGCTACACCTTC.

This rearrangement joins TRBV28 to TRBJ2-2; a possible D gene is TRBD2 (5 bases). CDR1 is MDHEN, CDR2 SYDVKM, per germline. Trimming cost V 5 bases and J 7 bases, with 11 bases left between them. There are 13 residues in the CDR3. The CDR3 nucleotides are TGTGCCAGCAGTGTATCTAGCATCGGGGAGCTGTTTTTT. Amino acids: CASSVSSIGELFF. Full variable domain (rest looked up from reference TRBV28 and TRBJ2-2): DVKVTQSSRYLVKRTGEKVFLECVQDMDHENMFWYRQDPGLGLRLIYFSYDVKMKEKGDIPEGYSVSREKKERFSLILESASTNQTSMYLCASSVSSIGELFFGEGSRLTVL.

Concerning this clone itself: Other DNA sequences in the sample encode the same CDR3. V and J are TRBV12-3 or TRBV12-4 and TRBJ1-1, with a possible D match to TRBD1 (5 bases). Trimming shortened V by 2 bases and J by 4 bases, and 8 bases separated the two germline ends. The CDR3 loop spans 13 amino acids. CDR3 sequence (DNA): TGTGCCAGCAGTTTACAGGGAAGCACTGAAGCTTTCTTT. It codes for CASSLQGSTEAFF.

The table lists this clone with a count of one. This rearrangement joins TRBV4-2 to TRBJ2-1; 7 positions agree with TRBD1. Germline loops: CDR1 LGHNA, CDR2 YNFKEQ. Losses at the gene ends were 3 bases for V and 4 bases for J; bases not matched to a gene: 6. The CDR3 spans 15 residues. The CDR3 DNA reads TGTGCCAGCAGCCAGATGGGGGACAGATACAATGAGCAGTTCTTC. It is translated as CASSQMGDRYNEQFF.

The DNA for the CDR3 is TGTGCCAGCAGGGTGGGGGGCTATGGCTACACCTTC. Protein sequence: CASRVGGYGYTF. The V gene is TRBV2, the J gene TRBJ1-2; possible D gene TRBD1, 5 bases. V lost 6 bases and J 4 bases, leaving 9 bases between the germline ends. This CDR3 has 12 amino acids. Germline values: CDR1 SNHLY, CDR2 FYNNEI.

CDR3 region: CASRELQGIGNNEQFF. The CDR3 bases are TGCGCCAGCAGGGAACTACAGGGAATAGGCAACAATGAGCAGTTCTTC. The gene calls are TRBV5-1 and TRBJ2-1; perhaps TRBD1 as D (6 bases). The CDR3 extends over 16 amino acids. The germline CDR1 and CDR2 sequences are SGHRS and YFSETQ. The V end lost 5 bases, the J end lost 5 bases, and 20 bases lay between the germline ends.

V is TRBV2 and J is TRBJ1-1; 9 bases agree with TRBD1. The CDR3 is made up of 15 amino acids. The V gene end was trimmed by 7 bases and the J gene end by 2 bases; junction bases not matched to a gene: 8. CDR1 is SNHLY and CDR2 is FYNNEI in the germline V gene. CDR3 DNA: TGTGCCAGCATCATCCCGGACAGGGGCAACACTGAAGCTTTCTTT. Residues: CASIIPDRGNTEAFF.

The rearrangement joins TRBV7-2 to TRBJ2-5, with 10 bases matching TRBD1. V lost 5 bases, J lost 5 bases, and 8 bases stayed unmatched. The CDR3 is made up of 15 amino acids. In germline, CDR1 is SGHTA, CDR2 FQGNSA. In nucleotides, the CDR3 is TGTGCCAGCAGCCGGGGGACAGGGGCTGGGGAGACCCAGTACTTC. This codes for CASSRGTGAGETQYF. The entire variable domain, with the rest obtained from reference TRBV7-2 and TRBJ2-5, is as follows: GAGVSQSPSNKVTEKGKDVELRCDPISGHTALYWYRQSLGQGLEFLIYFQGNSAPDKSGLPSDRFSAERTGGSVSTLTIQRTQQEDSAVYLCASSRGTGAGETQYFGPGTRLLVL.

The chain combines TRBV5-4 with TRBJ1-2, with D perhaps TRBD1 (6 bases). CDR1 is SGHNT, CDR2 YYREEE, per germline (reference sequence). The CDR3 is made up of 14 amino acids. Trimming took off 1 base at V and 2 bases at J, with 9 bases between the two ends. Here the CDR3 DNA reads TGTGCCAGCAGCTTGAAGGACAGAAACTATGGCTACACCTTC. This encodes CASSLKDRNYGYTF.

The chain recombines TRBV20-1 with TRBJ1-6; D unclear. The CDR3 is 15 amino acids. V lost 3 bases to trimming and J lost 9 bases, with 18 bases between them. Germline V CDR1 and CDR2: DFQATT, SNEGSKA (reference sequence). The DNA of the CDR3 is TGCAGTGCTAGTAATTTAGATCCAAGTTCTTCACCCCTCCACTTT. Translation gives CSASNLDPSSSPLHF.

This clone was observed once. The rearrangement links TRBV27 to TRBJ2-5; D possibly corresponds to TRBD1 (5 bases). From germline, CDR1 is MNHEY and CDR2 SMNVEV (reference sequence). V was cut by 5 bases and J by 2 bases, with 12 bases left in between. There are 14 residues in the CDR3. CDR3 sequence reads: CASSLSTEQETQYF. CDR3 DNA sequence: TGTGCCAGCAGTCTCTCGACAGAACAAGAGACCCAGTACTTC.

In its sample, this clone was seen a few times. The chain combines TRBV4-3 with TRBJ2-7; 9 bases align to TRBD2. Germline V gene lookup returns CDR1 LGHNA and CDR2 YSLEER. The CDR3 loop spans 16 amino acids. V trimming: 1 base; J trimming: 2 bases; junction bases outside the gene matches: 6. This CDR3 is CASSQVSAGGTYEQYF. CDR3 nucleotide sequence: TGCGCCAGCAGCCAAGTGTCAGCGGGGGGCACCTACGAGCAGTACTTC.

The chain links TRBV28 to TRBJ1-1, with TRBD1 identical over 9 bases. The CDR3 has 15 amino acids. V lost 5 bases to trimming and J lost 4 bases; unmatched junction nucleotides: 8. Germline V gene sequence: CDR1 MDHEN, CDR2 SYDVKM. The CDR3 here is CASSRGDRVGTEAFF. In nucleotides, the CDR3 is TGTGCCAGCAGTCGAGGGGACAGGGTGGGCACTGAAGCTTTCTTT.

The CDR3 reads CASSLDPSGGWTEAFF. The CDR3 DNA follows: TGTGCCAGCAGCTTAGATCCCTCAGGGGGTTGGACTGAAGCTTTCTTT. J is TRBJ1-1 and V is TRBV11-2; TRBD1 matches at 7 bases. From germline, CDR1 is SGHAT and CDR2 FQNNGV. J lost 5 bases, V lost 0 bases, and 9 bases had no gene match. The CDR3 is 16 amino acids.

There are a few counts of this clone. The CDR3 DNA is TGTGCCAGCAGCGCCCGTGGGACAGCCTACAATGAGCAGTTCTTC. Translated: CASSARGTAYNEQFF. The J gene is TRBJ2-1, the V gene TRBV9; TRBD1 aligns across 7 bases. V gave up 3 bases and J gave up 2 bases; unmatched junction bases: 5. This CDR3 spans 15 amino acids. Germline CDR1 SGDLS, CDR2 YYNGEE.

Here the CDR3 DNA reads TGTGCCAGTAGTATAGCACGGACAGTCGGGTACGAGCAGTACTTC. Residues: CASSIARTVGYEQYF. The V and J genes are TRBV19 and TRBJ2-7; D might be TRBD1 (6 bases). Germline V gene data show CDR1 as LNHDA and CDR2 as SQIVND (reference sequence). The V gene lost 1 base and the J gene lost 4 bases, with 14 bases spanning the gap. The CDR3 runs 15 residues.

This chain links TRBV5-1 with TRBJ2-3, with 7 bases that match TRBD2. The CDR3 contains 17 residues. Looked up from germline, CDR1 is SGHRS and CDR2 is YFSETQ. Trimming removed 0 bases from V and 5 bases from J; junction bases left unmatched: 12. The CDR3 bases are TGCGCCAGCAGCTTGGTGAGGACTAGATATCAAAAAGATACGCAGTATTTT. This gives the protein CASSLVRTRYQKDTQYF. Full variable domain (missing parts from reference TRBV5-1 and TRBJ2-3): KAGVTQTPRYLIKTRGQQVTLSCSPISGHRSVSWYQQTPGQGLQFLFEYFSETQRNKGNFPGRFSGRQFSNSRSEMNVSTLELGDSALYLCASSLVRTRYQKDTQYFGPGTRLTVL.

The genes are TRBV27 and TRBJ2-5; 10 positions match TRBD2. V lost 4 bases to trimming and J lost 5 bases; unmatched junction nucleotides: 7. The germline V gene encodes CDR1 MNHEY and CDR2 SMNVEV (reference sequence). The CDR3 runs to 15 residues. The CDR3 region has the DNA TGTGCCAGCAGTTCGAGCGGGGGGGCCATCGAGACCCAGTACTTC. Translated, it gives CASSSSGGAIETQYF.

The V gene is TRBV27, the J gene TRBJ1-4; D gene uncertain. The CDR3 totals 14 residues. Trimming took 2 bases from V and 8 from J, leaving 12 bases between them. The germline CDR1 and CDR2 sequences are MNHEY and SMNVEV (reference sequence). CDR3: CASSLVRGREKLFF. The CDR3 DNA is TGTGCCAGCAGTTTAGTCCGGGGAAGGGAAAAACTGTTTTTT.

The chain carries TRBV7-2 and TRBJ1-2; 9 bases match TRBD1. Germline V gene data show CDR1 as SGHTA and CDR2 as FQGNSA. The CDR3 totals 15 residues. Losses at the gene ends were 8 bases for V and 4 bases for J; bases not matched to a gene: 11. This chain's CDR3 is CASVSGTGLFYGYTF. CDR3 DNA: TGTGCCAGCGTCTCCGGGACAGGGCTCTTCTATGGCTACACCTTC.

The chain uses TRBV3-1 (or the pseudogene TRBV3-2) and TRBJ2-2, with D possibly being TRBD1 (6 bases). This CDR3 comprises 16 residues. V lost 4 bases to trimming and J lost 2 bases, with 14 bases between them. The germline V gene has CDR1 LGHDT and CDR2 YNNKEL (reference sequence). The CDR3 nucleotides read TGTGCCAGCAGCCGACCGACAGGTTTAAACACCGGGGAGCTGTTTTTT. This sequence encodes CASSRPTGLNTGELFF.

The V gene is TRBV7-2, the J gene TRBJ2-1; 10 nucleotides align to TRBD2. V lost 5 bases to trimming and J lost 2 bases; unmatched junction nucleotides: 6. The CDR3 covers 16 residues. CDR1 and CDR2 from the germline V gene are SGHTA and FQGNSA. The CDR3 is CASSTGLAATYNEQFF. The CDR3 nucleotides are TGTGCCAGCAGCACAGGACTAGCGGCAACCTACAATGAGCAGTTCTTC.

The V and J genes are TRBV9 and TRBJ1-1, with 7 bases lining up with TRBD1. The CDR3 runs to 15 residues. Looked up from germline, CDR1 is SGDLS and CDR2 is YYNGEE. V lost 3 bases, J lost 11 bases, and 16 bases stayed unmatched. CDR3 sequence (DNA): TGTGCCAGCAGCGCAGACACAGGGACAGCCCAGGGGGCTTTCTTT. This translates into CASSADTGTAQGAFF.

This sequence joins TRBV24-1 and TRBJ2-1; weak D call: TRBD2 (5 bases). CDR1 is KGHDR, CDR2 SFDVKD, per germline. The V and J ends lost 5 bases and 3 bases respectively, with 10 bases between them. The CDR3 is 14 residues long. CDR3 protein: CATSVSGFYNEQFF. In nucleotides, the CDR3 is TGTGCCACCAGTGTCTCGGGGTTCTACAATGAGCAGTTCTTC.

This clone has a handful of counts. This rearrangement joins TRBV5-4 to TRBJ1-4; TRBD1 matches 9 bases. V lost 3 bases to trimming and J lost 6 bases; unmatched junction nucleotides: 3. The CDR3 sequence is 14 residues long. CDR1 is SGHNT and CDR2 is YYREEE in the germline V gene (reference sequence). The CDR3 coding sequence is TGTGCCAGCAGCTCTAGGGACAGGGATGAAAAACTGTTTTTT. Residues: CASSSRDRDEKLFF.

The chain recombines TRBV7-2 with TRBJ1-1; D remains unclear. Trimming left V 9 bases short and J 0 bases short, with 11 bases between. Germline-derived CDR1 and CDR2 are SGHTA and FQGNSA. The CDR3 runs 13 residues. Here the CDR3 DNA reads TGTGCCAGTAGAACAGTCATGAACACTGAAGCTTTCTTT. This sequence encodes CASRTVMNTEAFF.

The gene calls are TRBV9 and TRBJ2-5; 8 bases map to TRBD1. The J call may not be correct, given that the DNA end is closer to TRBJ2-7. This CDR3 is 16 amino acids long. From germline, CDR1 is SGDLS and CDR2 YYNGEE. CDR3 in DNA: TGTGCCAGCAGCGTAGATGGGAGGACAGGGAGGCCCGAGCAGTACTTC. Its translation: CASSVDGRTGRPEQYF.